This T cell receptor beta chain was captured in a study of T-cell reconstitution after alpha-beta-depleted transplantation in children. Unique molecular identifiers were built into the TCRbeta library. TCRdb passed the PCR reads through MiXCR, listing each CDR3 protein once. The sample lists some 520,000 distinct CDR3 sequences; about 31% were seen once. The V and J ends lost 8 bases and 6 bases respectively, with 23 bases between them. Germline loops: CDR1 LNHNV, CDR2 YYDKDF (reference sequence). This CDR3 has 16 residues. The V call is TRBV15, the J call TRBJ2-1; D not certain. Here the sequenced sample was PBMCs from the stem cell graft donor, taken from the stem cell graft. The source is a human donor who donated a stem cell graft to a child with aplastic anemia. The CDR3 loop is CATCLATPVLSNEQFF. The CDR3 nucleotides are TGTGCCACCTGTCTGGCTACCCCAGTGCTAAGCAATGAGCAGTTCTTC.